The sequence of this TCR beta chain was determined in a study of cytomegalovirus exposure and HLA in healthy donors. Background on the study: Membership in the Caucasian-associated ancestry cluster was found for about four fifths of approximately 430 genotyped donors.

As concerns this clone: Its target is not known.

Germline CDR1 reads LGHNA; CDR2 reads YNFKEQ. The CDR3 is made up of 16 amino acids. V lost 5 bases to trimming and J lost 4 bases; unmatched junction nucleotides: 14. Use of 60 Vbeta and 13 Jbeta primers characterized the PCR. Measured with immunoSEQ multiplex PCR; TCRdb has only the in-frame clones, and not every one. The sample holds fewer than 140,000 clones, about 81% seen once. Findings of the study overall: TCR association rates varied by HLA locus in a later analysis, with DRB1 highest and HLA-C lowest. Exclusion as indistinguishable affected some V segments, including TRBV6-2 and TRBV6-3. The study labeled more than 150 TCR beta chains cytomegalovirus-associated.

This chain uses TRBV4-2 with TRBJ2-7; 7 nucleotides match TRBD2. The clonotype was recovered from a male donor in good health and CMV-seropositive. Sequencing was performed on PBMCs. CDR3 sequence (DNA): TGTGCCAGCAGCAACTCCATCTGGGCGGGAGTTTACGAGCAGTACTTC. Protein: CASSNSIWAGVYEQYF.